Listed here is a single T cell receptor (beta chain). The sample is drawn from a study of blood T cell repertoires in COVID-19. Profiled with immunoSEQ multiplex PCR; TCRdb holds only in-frame clones, not every one. Of 200,000 or so clones in the sample, roughly 84% were seen once. The V gene lost 5 bases and the J gene lost 7 bases, with 12 bases spanning the gap. Germline V CDR1 and CDR2: SEHNR, FQNEAQ (reference sequence). This CDR3 region has 14 residues. The chain has TRBV7-9 and TRBJ1-6; tentatively, D is TRBD1 (6 bases). This clonotype was obtained from a man aged 25-45 years in a cohort exposed to, infected with or recovered from COVID-19 (not recorded which). Input material: PBMCs or T cells enriched from blood (not recorded which). In nucleotides, the CDR3 is TGTGCCAGCAGCCTCAGGGGCCTAAATTCACCCCTCCACTTT. It encodes CASSLRGLNSPLHF.